Here is one TCR beta chain with its context. No antigen is known for it. A second about 7 to 12 cycle PCR used barcoded and J-beta primers. Using its own MiXCR run on the 5' RACE reads, TCRdb lists one record per CDR3 protein. The data show roughly 1.9 million distinct CDR3 sequences, with about 39% seen just once and around 23% held by the top ten. This sample is part of a study of blood T cells in healthy people across ages. Study-wide points: Aged donors had fewer naive CD4+ cells and lower diversity than long-lived donors.

The CDR3 is 15 residues long. V was clipped by 5 bases and J by 3 bases; unmatched bases: 6. Germline V gene sequence: CDR1 MNHNS, CDR2 SASEGT. Sample donors were healthy Caucasian individuals that came from Russia, aged about 6 to 100. Extraction yielded at least 5 micrograms of total RNA per sample. The source material was blood. The chain recombines TRBV6-1 with TRBJ2-1, with 8 bases matching TRBD1. The receptor was isolated from a human donor in good health. The CDR3 region is CASSKGDRRYNEQFF. The DNA for the CDR3 is TGTGCCAGCAGTAAGGGGGACAGGCGCTACAATGAGCAGTTCTTC.